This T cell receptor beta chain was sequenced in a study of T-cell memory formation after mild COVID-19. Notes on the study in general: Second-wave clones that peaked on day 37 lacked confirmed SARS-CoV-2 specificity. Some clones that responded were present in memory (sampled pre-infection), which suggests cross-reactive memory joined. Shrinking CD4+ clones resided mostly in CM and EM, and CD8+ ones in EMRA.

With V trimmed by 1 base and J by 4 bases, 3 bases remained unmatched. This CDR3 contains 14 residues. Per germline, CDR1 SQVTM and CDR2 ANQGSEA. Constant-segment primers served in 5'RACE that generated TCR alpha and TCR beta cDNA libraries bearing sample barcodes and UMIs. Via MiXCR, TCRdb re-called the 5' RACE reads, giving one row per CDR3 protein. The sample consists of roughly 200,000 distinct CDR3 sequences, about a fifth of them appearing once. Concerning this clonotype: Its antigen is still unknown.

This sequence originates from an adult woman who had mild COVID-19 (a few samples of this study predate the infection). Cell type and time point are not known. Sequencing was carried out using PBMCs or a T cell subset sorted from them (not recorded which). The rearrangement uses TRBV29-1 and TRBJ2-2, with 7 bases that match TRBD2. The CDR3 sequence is CSVEGGSGTGELFF. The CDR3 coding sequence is TGCAGCGTTGAAGGCGGGAGTGGCACCGGGGAGCTGTTTTTT.